These 3 T cell receptor beta chains were all obtained from the same sample, sequenced in a study of metastatic and nonmetastatic thyroid tumors. Thyroid surgery was performed in patients who had received no treatment beforehand. TCRdb re-called the PCR reads with MiXCR. The sample has roughly 98,000 clones; 14% to 15% are singletons. Sequenced: blood. These receptors were collected from a female donor with papillary thyroid cancer or a benign thyroid nodule (not recorded which). Some clones in this sample may be carry-over from other donors' samples.

Worth noting for this clone: The CDR3 ends on some other residue instead of the conserved phenylalanine or tryptophan, so this is likely a read error. In nucleotides, the CDR3 is TGTGCCAGCAGTACACTAGCGGGGGGCTACAATGAGCAGTTCTCC. It translates to CASSTLAGGYNEQFS. The chain joins TRBV28 to TRBJ2-1; TRBD2 matches 12 bases. The CDR3 spans 15 residues. Germline CDR1 is MDHEN and CDR2 is SYDVKM. V lost 5 bases, J lost 3 bases, and 2 bases stayed unmatched.

At least ten counts were recorded for this clone. V usage is TRBV15 and J usage is TRBJ1-4; the D is unclear. This CDR3 has 14 amino acids. Germline loops: CDR1 LNHNV, CDR2 YYDKDF (reference sequence). V was clipped by 0 bases and J by 6 bases, with 8 bases between them. The CDR3 DNA reads TGTGCCACCAGCAGAGATTTAGGGTATGAAAAACTGTTTTTT. It codes for CATSRDLGYEKLFF.

To note about this clone: This may be a read error, as it is one base from a much larger clone. The sample carries other DNA sequences with the same CDR3. The genes are TRBV13 and TRBJ2-7, with 8 bases lining up with TRBD2. Per germline, CDR1 PRHDT and CDR2 FYEKMQ (reference sequence). The CDR3 is made up of 15 amino acids. With 5 bases clipped from V and 0 bases from J, the junction kept 6 bases outside the gene matches. The CDR3 nucleotides read TGTGCCAGCAGCATCAGCGGGGGACTCTCCTACGAGCAGTACTTC. Protein sequence: CASSISGGLSYEQYF.